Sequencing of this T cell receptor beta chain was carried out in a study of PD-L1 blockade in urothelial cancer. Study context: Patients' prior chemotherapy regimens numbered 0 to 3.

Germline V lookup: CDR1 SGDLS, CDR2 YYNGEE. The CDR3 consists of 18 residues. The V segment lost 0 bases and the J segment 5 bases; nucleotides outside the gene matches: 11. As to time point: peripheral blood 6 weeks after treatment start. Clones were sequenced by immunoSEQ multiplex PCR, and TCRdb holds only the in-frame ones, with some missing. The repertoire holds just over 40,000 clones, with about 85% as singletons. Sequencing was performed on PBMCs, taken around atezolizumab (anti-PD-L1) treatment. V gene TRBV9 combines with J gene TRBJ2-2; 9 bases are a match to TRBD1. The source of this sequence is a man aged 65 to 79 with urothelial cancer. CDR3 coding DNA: TGTGCCAGCAGCGTAGCCACAGCCGGGACAGGGATGACCGGGGAGCTGTTTTTT. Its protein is CASSVATAGTGMTGELFF.